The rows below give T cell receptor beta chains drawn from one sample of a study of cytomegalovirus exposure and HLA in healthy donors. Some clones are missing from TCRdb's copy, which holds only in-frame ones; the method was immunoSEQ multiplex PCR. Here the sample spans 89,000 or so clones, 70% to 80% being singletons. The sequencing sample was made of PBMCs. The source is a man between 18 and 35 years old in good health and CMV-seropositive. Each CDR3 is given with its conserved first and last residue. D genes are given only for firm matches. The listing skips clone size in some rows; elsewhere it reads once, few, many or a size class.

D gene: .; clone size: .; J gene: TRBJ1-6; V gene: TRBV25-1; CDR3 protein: CASRDGGIRYNSPLHF; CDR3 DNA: TGTGCCAGCAGGGATGGGGGGATCCGCTATAATTCACCCCTCCACTTT
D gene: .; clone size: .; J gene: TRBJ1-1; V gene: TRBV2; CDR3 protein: CARRVSGMNTEAFF; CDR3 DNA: TGTGCCAGACGGGTTTCAGGGATGAACACTGAAGCTTTCTTT
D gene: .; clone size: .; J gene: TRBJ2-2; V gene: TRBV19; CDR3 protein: CASSTSGELFF; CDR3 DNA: TGTGCCAGTAGTACGTCCGGGGAGCTGTTTTTT
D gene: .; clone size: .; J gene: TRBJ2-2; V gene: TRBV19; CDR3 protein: CASSGGSGELFF; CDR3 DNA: TGTGCCAGTTCCGGAGGGTCCGGGGAGCTGTTTTTT
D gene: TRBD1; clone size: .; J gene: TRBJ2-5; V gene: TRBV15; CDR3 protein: CATSRGDRNLGTQYF; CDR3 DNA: TGTGCCACCAGCAGAGGGGACAGGAACTTGGGGACCCAGTACTTC
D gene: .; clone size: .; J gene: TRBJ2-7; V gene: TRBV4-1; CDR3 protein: CASSQDYEGVYYEQYF; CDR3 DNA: TGCGCCAGCAGCCAAGATTATGAGGGAGTCTACTACGAGCAGTACTTC
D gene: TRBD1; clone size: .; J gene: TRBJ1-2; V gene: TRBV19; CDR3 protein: CASRRILGGLGYGYTF; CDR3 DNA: TGTGCCAGTAGGAGAATCTTAGGGGGCCTCGGCTATGGCTACACCTTC
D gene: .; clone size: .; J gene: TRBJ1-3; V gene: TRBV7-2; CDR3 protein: CASSNPRGGGFNTIYF; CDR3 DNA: TGTGCCAGCAGCAATCCGCGGGGGGGAGGATTCAACACCATATATTTT
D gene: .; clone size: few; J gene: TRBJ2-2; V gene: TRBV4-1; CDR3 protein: CASSPIQGRTGELFF; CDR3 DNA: TGCGCCAGCAGCCCGATACAGGGGAGGACCGGGGAGCTGTTTTTT
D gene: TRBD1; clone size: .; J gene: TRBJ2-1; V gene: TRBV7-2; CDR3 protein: CASSLDRGPYNEQFF; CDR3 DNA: TGTGCCAGCAGTTTGGACAGGGGGCCCTACAATGAGCAGTTCTTC
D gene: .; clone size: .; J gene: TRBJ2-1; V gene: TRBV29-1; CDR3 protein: CSGGRDTRNPEGYNEQFF; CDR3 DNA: TGCAGTGGCGGTAGGGACACACGAAATCCCGAAGGCTACAATGAGCAGTTCTTC
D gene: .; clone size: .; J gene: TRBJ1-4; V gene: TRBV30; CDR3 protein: CAWRGGTSEKLFF; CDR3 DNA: TGTGCCTGGAGAGGGGGAACCTCTGAAAAACTGTTTTTT
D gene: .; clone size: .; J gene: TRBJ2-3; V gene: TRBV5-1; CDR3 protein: CASSLVGFTDTQYF; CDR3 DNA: TGCGCCAGCAGCTTGGTCGGTTTCACAGATACGCAGTATTTT
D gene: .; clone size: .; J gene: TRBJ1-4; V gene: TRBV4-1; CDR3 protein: CASSHRDQGNEKLFF; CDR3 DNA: TGCGCCAGCAGCCACAGAGACCAGGGGAATGAAAAACTGTTTTTT
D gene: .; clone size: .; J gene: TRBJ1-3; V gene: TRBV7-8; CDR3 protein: CASSTRLFSGNTIYF; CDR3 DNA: TGTGCCAGCAGCACCCGACTGTTCTCTGGAAACACCATATATTTT
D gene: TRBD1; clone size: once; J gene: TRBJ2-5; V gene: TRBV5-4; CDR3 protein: CASSGTGGRGETQYF; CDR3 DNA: TGTGCCAGCAGCGGTACAGGGGGACGGGGGGAGACCCAGTACTTC
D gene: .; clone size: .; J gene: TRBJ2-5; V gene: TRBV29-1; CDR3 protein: CSVDRLKLEETQYF; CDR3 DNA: TGCAGCGTGGACAGACTCAAGCTCGAAGAGACCCAGTACTTC
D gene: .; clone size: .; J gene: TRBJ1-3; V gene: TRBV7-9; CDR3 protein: CASSPPVEVYSGNTIYF; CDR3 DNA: TGTGCCAGCAGCCCCCCGGTGGAGGTCTACTCTGGAAACACCATATATTTT
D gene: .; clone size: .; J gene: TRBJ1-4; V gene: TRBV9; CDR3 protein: CASSVEGATNEKLFF; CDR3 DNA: TGTGCCAGCAGCGTAGAAGGGGCAACTAATGAAAAACTGTTTTTT
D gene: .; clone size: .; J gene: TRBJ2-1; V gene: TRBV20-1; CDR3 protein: CSAASNEQFF; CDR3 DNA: TGCAGTGCCGCGTCCAATGAGCAGTTCTTC
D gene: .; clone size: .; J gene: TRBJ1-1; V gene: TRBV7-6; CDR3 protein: CASSLRGNTEAFF; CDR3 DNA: TGTGCCAGCAGCTTAAGGGGGAACACTGAAGCTTTCTTT
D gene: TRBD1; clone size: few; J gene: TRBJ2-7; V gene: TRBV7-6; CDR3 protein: CASSPGGRGRAEQYF; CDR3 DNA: TGTGCCAGCAGCCCCGGGGGCAGGGGGCGCGCCGAGCAGTACTTC
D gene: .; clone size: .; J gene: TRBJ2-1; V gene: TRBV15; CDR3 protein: CATSRQGNRQFF; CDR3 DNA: TGTGCCACCAGCAGGCAGGGTAATAGGCAGTTCTTC
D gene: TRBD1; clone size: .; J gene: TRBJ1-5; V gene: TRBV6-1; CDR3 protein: CASSSQGVGNQPQHF; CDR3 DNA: TGTGCCAGCAGTTCCCAGGGGGTTGGGAATCAGCCCCAGCATTTT
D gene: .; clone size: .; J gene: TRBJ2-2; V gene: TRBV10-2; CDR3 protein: CASTPGVYTGELFF; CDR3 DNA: TGCGCCAGCACTCCAGGGGTTTACACCGGGGAGCTGTTTTTT
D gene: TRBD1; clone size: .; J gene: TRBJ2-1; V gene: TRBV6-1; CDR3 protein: CAGSKGAWNEQFF; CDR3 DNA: TGTGCCGGATCCAAGGGGGCATGGAATGAGCAGTTCTTC
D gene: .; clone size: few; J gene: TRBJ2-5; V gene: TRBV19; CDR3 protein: CASRTGGGSNQETQYF; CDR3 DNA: TGTGCCAGTAGGACTGGGGGGGGCAGTAACCAAGAGACCCAGTACTTC
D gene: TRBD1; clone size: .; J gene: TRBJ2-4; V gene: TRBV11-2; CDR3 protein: CASSSRGLGKNIQYF; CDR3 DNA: TGTGCCAGCAGCTCGAGGGGGCTCGGCAAAAACATTCAGTACTTC
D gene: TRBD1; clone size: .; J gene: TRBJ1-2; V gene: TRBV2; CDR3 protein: CASKGGQGLYTF; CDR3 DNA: TGTGCCAGCAAAGGGGGACAGGGCCTTTACACCTTC
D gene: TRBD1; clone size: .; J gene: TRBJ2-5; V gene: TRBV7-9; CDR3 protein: CASSSPGQGSLAQYF; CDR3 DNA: TGTGCCAGCAGCTCCCCCGGACAGGGGTCATTGGCCCAGTACTTC
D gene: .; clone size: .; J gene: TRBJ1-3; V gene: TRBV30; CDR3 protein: CAWSLGGSGNTIYF; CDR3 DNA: TGTGCCTGGAGCTTGGGAGGGTCTGGAAACACCATATATTTT